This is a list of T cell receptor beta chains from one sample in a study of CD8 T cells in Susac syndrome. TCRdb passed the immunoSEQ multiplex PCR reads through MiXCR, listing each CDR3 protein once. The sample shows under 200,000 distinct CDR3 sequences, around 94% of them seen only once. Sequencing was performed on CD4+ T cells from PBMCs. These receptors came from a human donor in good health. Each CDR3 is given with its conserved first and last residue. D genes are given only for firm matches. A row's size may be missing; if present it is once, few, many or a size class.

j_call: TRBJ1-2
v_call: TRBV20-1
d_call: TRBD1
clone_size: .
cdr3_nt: TGCAGTGCTGGGGCAGGGGGAAACTATGGCTACACCTTC
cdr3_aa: CSAGAGGNYGYTF

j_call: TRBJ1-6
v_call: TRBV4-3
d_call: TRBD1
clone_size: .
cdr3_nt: TGCGCCAGCAGCCAACGGATGGGACAGGGGGGATCACCCCTCCACTTT
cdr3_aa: CASSQRMGQGGSPLHF

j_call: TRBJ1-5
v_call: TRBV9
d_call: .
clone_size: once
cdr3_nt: TGTGCCAGCAGCATTACCGGACAAGAAGGTCAGCCCCAGCATTTT
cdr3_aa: CASSITGQEGQPQHF

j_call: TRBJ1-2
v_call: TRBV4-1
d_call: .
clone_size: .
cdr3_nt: TGCGCCAGCAGCCAAGACGGGGGCCATGGCTACACCTTC
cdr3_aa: CASSQDGGHGYTF

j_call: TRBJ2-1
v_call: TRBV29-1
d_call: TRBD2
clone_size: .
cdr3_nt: TGCAGCTCCATTCCCCTATTTCGGGGGGGGGATGAGCAGTTCTTC
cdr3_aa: CSSIPLFRGGDEQFF

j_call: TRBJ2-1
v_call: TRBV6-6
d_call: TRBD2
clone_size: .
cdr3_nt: TGTGCCAGCAGTTACCTCAATAGCGGGGGGTTTCTCCTCTTC
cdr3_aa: CASSYLNSGGFLLF

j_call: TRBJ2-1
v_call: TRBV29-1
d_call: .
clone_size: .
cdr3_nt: TGCAGCGTCCGTACAGGGACCCCTCACAATGAGCAGTTCTTC
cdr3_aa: CSVRTGTPHNEQFF

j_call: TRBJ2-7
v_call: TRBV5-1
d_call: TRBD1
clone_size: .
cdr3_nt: TGCGCCAGCAGCTTCGGGCAGGGGGCCAACGAGCAGTACTTC
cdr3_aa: CASSFGQGANEQYF

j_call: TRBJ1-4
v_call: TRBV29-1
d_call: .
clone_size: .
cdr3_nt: TGCAGCGGATACTCTGCAACTAATGAAAAACTGTTTTTT
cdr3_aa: CSGYSATNEKLFF

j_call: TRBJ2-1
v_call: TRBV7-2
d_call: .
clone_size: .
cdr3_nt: TGTGCCAGCAGCGGGCCGTCCCATGAGCAGTTCTTC
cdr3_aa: CASSGPSHEQFF

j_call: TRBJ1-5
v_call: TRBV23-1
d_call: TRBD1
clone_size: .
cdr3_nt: TGCGCCAGCAGTCAATCGGACAGGGGAAGGTTCAATCAGCCCCAGCATTTT
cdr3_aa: CASSQSDRGRFNQPQHF

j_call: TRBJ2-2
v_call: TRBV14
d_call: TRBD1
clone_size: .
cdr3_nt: TGTGCCAGCAGCAAGGACAGGGGGTCCGGGGAGCTGTTTTTT
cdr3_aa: CASSKDRGSGELFF

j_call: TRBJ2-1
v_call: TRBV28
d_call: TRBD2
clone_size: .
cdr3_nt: TGTGCCAGCAGTTTAGGGAGGGGTAATGAGCAGTTCTTC
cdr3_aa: CASSLGRGNEQFF

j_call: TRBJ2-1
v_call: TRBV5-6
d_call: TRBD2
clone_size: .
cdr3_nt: TGTGCCAGCAGCTTGAAGGGGAGGGATGAGCAGTTCTTC
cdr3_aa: CASSLKGRDEQFF

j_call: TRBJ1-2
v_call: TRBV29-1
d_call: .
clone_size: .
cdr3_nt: TGCAGCGTTGACGGTCAAGGAGGGCGGGATAGCTACACCTTC
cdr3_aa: CSVDGQGGRDSYTF

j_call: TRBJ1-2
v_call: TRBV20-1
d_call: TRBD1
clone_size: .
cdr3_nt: TGCGCCGGGACAGGGTACTATGGCTACACCTTC
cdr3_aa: CAGTGYYGYTF

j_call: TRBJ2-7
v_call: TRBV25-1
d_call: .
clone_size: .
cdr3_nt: TGTGCCAGTCGGGGAACAGGACTACTCTACGAGCAGTACTTC
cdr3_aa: CASRGTGLLYEQYF